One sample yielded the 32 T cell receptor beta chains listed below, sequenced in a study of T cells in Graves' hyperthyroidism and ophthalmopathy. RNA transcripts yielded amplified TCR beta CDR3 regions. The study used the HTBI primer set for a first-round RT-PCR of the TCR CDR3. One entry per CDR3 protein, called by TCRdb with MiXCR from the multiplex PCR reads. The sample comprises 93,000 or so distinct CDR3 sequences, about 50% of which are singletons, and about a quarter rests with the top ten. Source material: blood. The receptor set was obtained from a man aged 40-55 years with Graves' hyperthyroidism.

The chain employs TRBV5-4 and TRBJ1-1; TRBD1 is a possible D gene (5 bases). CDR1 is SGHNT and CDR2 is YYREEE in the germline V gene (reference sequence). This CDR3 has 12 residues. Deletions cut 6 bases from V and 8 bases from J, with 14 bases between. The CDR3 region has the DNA TGTGCCAGCACCATCCAGGGCACCGAAGCTTTCTTT. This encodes CASTIQGTEAFF.

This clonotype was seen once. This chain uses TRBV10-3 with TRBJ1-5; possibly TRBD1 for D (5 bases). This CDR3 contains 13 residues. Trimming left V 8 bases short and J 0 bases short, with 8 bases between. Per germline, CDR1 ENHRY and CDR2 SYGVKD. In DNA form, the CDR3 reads TGTGCCATCTGGGACGGTAGCAATCAGCCCCAGCATTTT. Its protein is CAIWDGSNQPQHF.

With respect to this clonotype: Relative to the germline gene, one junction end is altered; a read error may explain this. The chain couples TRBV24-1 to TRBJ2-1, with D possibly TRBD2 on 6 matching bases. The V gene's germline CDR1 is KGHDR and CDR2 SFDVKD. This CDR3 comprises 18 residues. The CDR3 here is CATGDHRPLAPPYNEQYF. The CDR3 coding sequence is TGTGCCACCGGTGATCACCGACCTCTAGCGCCTCCCTACAATGAGCAGTACTTT.

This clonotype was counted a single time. The CDR3 here is CSAGGQGLHEQYF. The CDR3 region has the DNA TGCAGTGCAGGGGGACAGGGCCTGCACGAGCAGTACTTC. The chain is built from TRBV20-1 and TRBJ2-7; TRBD1 agrees at 9 bases. CDR3 length equals 13 residues. From germline, CDR1 is DFQATT and CDR2 SNEGSKA (reference sequence). V shed 6 bases and J 5 bases; nucleotides not matched to a gene: 8.

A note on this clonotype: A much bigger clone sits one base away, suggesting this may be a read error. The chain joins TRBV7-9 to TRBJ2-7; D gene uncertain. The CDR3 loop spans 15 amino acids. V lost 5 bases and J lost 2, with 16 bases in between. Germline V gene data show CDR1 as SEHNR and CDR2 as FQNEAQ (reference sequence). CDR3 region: CASSQRRVPAYEQYF. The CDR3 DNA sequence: TGTGCCAGCAGCCAACGCCGAGTTCCCGCCTACGAGCAGTACTTC. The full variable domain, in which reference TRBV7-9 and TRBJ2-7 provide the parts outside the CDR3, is DTGVSQNPRHKITKRGQNVTFRCDPISEHNRLYWYRQTLGQGPEFLTYFQNEAQLEKSRLLSDRFSAERPKGSFSTLEIQRTEQGDSAMYLCASSQRRVPAYEQYFGPGTRLTVT.

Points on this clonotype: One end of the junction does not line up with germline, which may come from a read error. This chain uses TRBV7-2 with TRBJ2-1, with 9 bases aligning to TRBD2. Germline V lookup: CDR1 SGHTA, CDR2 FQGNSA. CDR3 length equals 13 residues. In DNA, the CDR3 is TGTGCCAGCAACTTACTAGCGGGCAATGAGCAGTTCTTC. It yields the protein CASNLLAGNEQFF.

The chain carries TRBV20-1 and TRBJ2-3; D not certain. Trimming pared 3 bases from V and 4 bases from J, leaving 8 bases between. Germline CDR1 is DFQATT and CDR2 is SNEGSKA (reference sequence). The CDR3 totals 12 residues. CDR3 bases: TGCAGTGCTAGTCCCACGGCAGATACGCAGTATTTT. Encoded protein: CSASPTADTQYF.

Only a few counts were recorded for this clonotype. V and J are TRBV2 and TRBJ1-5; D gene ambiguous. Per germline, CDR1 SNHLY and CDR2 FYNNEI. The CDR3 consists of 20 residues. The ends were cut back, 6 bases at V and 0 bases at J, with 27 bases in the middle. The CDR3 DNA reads TGTGCCAGCAGGAGGGTCTACTTTGAAGCTTATGCGGATAGCAATCAGCCCCAGCATTTT. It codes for CASRRVYFEAYADSNQPQHF.

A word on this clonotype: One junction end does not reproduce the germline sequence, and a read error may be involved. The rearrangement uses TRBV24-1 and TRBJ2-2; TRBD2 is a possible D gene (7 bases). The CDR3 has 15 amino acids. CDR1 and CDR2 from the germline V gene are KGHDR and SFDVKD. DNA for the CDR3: TGTGCCACCAGAAGTGGGGGGGGCAATGCCGGGGAGCTGTCTTTT. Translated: CATRSGGGNAGELSF.

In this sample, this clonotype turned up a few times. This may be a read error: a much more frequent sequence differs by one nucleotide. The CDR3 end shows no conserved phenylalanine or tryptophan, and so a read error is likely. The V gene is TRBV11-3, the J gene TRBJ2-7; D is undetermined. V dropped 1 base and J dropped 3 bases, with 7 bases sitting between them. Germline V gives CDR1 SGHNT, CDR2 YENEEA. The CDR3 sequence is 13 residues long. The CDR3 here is CASSLASYYEQYL. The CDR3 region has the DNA TGTGCCAGCAGCTTAGCCAGCTACTACGAGCAGTACCTC.

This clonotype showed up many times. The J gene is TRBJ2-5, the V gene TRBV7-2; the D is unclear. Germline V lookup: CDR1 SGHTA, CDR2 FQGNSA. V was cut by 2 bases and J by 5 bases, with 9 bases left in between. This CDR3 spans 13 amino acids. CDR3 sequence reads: CASSLTNWETQYF. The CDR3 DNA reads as TGTGCCAGCAGCTTAACGAACTGGGAGACCCAGTACTTC.

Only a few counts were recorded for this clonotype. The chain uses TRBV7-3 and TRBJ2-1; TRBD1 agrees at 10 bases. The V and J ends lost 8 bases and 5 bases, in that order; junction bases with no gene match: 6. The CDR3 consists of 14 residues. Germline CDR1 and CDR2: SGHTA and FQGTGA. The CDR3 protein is CASGWTGGNNEQFF. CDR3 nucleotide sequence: TGTGCCAGCGGCTGGACAGGGGGGAACAATGAGCAGTTCTTC.

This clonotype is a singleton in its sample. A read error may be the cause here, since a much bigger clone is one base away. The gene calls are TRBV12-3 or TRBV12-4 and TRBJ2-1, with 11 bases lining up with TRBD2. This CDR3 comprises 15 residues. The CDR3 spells CASSLRLAGNNERFF. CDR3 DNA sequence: TGTGCCAGCAGTTTAAGACTAGCGGGGAACAATGAGCGGTTCTTC.

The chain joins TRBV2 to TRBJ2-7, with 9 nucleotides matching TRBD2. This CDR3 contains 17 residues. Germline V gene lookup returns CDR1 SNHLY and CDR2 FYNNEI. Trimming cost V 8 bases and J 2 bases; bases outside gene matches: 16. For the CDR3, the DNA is TGTGCCAGCGGTGGTCAAGCGGGAGGAGAACCCGCCTACGAGCAGTACTTC. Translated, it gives CASGGQAGGEPAYEQYF.

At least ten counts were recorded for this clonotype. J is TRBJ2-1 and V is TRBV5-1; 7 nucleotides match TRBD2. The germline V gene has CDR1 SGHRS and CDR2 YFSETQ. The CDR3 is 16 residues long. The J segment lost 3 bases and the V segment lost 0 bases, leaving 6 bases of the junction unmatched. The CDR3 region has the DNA TGCGCCAGCAGCTTGGCCCCCCTAGCGGTCTACAATGAGCAGTTCTTC. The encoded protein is CASSLAPLAVYNEQFF.

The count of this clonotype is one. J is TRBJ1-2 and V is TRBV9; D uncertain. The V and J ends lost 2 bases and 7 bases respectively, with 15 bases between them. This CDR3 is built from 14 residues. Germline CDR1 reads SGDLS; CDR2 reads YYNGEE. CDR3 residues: CASSVQAVVGGYTF. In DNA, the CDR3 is TGTGCCAGCAGCGTTCAAGCGGTTGTCGGTGGCTACACCTTC.

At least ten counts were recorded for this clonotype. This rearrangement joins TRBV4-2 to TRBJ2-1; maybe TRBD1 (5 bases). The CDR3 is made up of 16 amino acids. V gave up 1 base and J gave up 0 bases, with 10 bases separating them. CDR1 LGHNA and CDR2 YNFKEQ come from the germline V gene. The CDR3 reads CASSQAHRSSYNEQFF. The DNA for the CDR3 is TGTGCCAGCAGCCAAGCACACAGGAGCTCCTACAATGAGCAGTTCTTC.

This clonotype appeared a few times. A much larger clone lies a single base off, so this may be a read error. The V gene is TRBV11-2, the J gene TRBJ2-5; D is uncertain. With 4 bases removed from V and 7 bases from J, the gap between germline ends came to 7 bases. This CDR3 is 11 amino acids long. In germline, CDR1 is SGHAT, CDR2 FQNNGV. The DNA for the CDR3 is TGTGCCAGCAGCTACCATGGGACCCAGTACTTC. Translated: CASSYHGTQYF. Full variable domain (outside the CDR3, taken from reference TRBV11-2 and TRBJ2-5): EAGVAQSPRYKIIEKRQSVAFWCNPISGHATLYWYQQILGQGPKLLIQFQNNGVVDDSQLPKDRFSAERLKGVDSTLKIQPAKLEDSAVYLCASSYHGTQYFGPGTRLLVL.

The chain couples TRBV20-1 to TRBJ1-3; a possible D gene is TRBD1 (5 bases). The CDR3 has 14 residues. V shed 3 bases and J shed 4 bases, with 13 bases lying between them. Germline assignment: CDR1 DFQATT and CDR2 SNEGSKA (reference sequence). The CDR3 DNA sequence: TGCAGTGCTAGTTCGGGACTCCGAGGAAACACCATATATTTT. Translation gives CSASSGLRGNTIYF.

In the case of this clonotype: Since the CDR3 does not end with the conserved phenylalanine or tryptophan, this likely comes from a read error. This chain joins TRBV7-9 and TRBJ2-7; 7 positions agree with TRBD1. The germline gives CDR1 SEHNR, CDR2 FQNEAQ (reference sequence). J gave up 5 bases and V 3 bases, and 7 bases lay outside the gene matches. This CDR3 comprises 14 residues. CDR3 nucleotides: TGTGCCAGCAGCTTGGCAGGGGGATGGGACGAGCAGTACTGC. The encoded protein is CASSLAGGWDEQYC.

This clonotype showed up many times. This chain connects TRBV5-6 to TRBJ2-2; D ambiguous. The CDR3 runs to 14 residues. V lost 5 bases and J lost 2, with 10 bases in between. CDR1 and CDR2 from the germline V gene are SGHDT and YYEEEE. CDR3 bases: TGTGCCAGCAGTCCCACGCGTAACACCGGGGAGCTGTTTTTT. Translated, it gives CASSPTRNTGELFF.

CDR3: CASRSTRTGMDTEAFF. The CDR3 nucleotides are TGCGCCAGCAGGTCGACTCGGACAGGCATGGATACTGAAGCTTTCTTT. This chain connects TRBV10-2 to TRBJ1-1; 7 bases agree with TRBD1. The J segment lost 5 bases and the V segment lost 6 bases, leaving 15 bases of the junction unmatched. CDR3 size: 16 residues. Germline CDR1 reads WSHSY; CDR2 reads SAAADI.

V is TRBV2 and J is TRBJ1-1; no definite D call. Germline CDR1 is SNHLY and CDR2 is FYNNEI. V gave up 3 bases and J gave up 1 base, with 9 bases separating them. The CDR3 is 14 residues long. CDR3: CASSENRGNTEAFF. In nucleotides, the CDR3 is TGTGCCAGCAGTGAGAACAGAGGGAACACTGAAGCTTTCTTT.

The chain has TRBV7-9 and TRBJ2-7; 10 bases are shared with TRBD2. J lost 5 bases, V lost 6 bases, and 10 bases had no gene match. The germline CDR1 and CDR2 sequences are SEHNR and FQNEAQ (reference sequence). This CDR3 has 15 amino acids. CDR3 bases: TGTGCCAGCAGTGATATAGCGGGGGGTTCCCACGAGCAGTACTTC. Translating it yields CASSDIAGGSHEQYF.

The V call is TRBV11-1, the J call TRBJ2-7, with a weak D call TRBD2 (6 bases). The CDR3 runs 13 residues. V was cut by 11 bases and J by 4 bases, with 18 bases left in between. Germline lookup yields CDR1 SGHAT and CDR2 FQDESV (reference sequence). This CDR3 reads CARSPEAGYEQYF. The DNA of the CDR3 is TGTGCCCGCTCCCCGGAGGCGGGGTACGAGCAGTACTTC.

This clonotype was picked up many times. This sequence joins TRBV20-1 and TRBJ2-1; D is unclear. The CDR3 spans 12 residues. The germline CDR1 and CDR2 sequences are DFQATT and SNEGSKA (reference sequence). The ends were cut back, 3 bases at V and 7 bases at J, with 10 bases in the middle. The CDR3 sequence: CSASHLTNEQFF. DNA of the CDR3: TGCAGTGCTAGTCACCTTACGAATGAGCAGTTCTTC.

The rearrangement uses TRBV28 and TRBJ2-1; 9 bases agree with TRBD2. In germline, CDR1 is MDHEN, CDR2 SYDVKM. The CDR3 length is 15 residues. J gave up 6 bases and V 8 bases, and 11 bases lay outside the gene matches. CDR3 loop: CASWGPSGNSNEQFF. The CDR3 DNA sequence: TGTGCCAGCTGGGGCCCTAGCGGGAACTCCAATGAGCAGTTCTTC. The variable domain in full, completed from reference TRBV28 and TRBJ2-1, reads DVKVTQSSRYLVKRTGEKVFLECVQDMDHENMFWYRQDPGLGLRLIYFSYDVKMKEKGDIPEGYSVSREKKERFSLILESASTNQTSMYLCASWGPSGNSNEQFFGPGTRLTVL.

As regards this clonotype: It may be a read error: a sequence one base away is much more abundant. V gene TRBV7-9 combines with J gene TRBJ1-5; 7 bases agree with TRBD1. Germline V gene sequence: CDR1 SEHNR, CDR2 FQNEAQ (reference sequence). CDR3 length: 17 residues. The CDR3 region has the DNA TGTGCCGGCAGCTTGGTTTCTTCAGGGGGAAACAATCAGCCCCAGCATTTT. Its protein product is CAGSLVSSGGNNQPQHF.

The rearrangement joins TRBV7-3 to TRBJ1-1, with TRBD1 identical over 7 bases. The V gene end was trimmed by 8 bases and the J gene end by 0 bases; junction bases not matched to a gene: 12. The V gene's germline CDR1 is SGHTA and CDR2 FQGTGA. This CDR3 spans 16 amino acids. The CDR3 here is CASSPRDSGVNTEAFF. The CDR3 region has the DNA TGTGCCAGCTCACCCCGGGACAGCGGGGTGAACACTGAAGCTTTCTTT.

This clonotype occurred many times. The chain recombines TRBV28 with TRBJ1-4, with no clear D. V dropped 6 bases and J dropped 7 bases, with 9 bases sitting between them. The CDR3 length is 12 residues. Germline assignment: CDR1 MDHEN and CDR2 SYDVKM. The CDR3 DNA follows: TGTGCCAGCAGAAACAGTATTGAAAAACTGTTTTTT. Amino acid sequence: CASRNSIEKLFF. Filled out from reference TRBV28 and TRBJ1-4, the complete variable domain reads DVKVTQSSRYLVKRTGEKVFLECVQDMDHENMFWYRQDPGLGLRLIYFSYDVKMKEKGDIPEGYSVSREKKERFSLILESASTNQTSMYLCASRNSIEKLFFGSGTQLSVL.

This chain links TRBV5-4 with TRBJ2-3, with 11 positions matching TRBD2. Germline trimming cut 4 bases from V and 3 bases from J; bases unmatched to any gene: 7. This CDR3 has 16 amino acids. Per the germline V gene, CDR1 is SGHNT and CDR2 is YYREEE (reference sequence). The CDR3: CASSRVTSGITDTQYF. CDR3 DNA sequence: TGTGCCAGCAGCCGAGTGACTAGCGGGATTACAGATACGCAGTATTTT.

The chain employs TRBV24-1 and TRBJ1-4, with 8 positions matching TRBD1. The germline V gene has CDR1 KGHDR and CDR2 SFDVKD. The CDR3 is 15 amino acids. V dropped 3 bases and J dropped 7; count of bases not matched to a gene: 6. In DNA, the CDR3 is TGTGCCACCAGTGATCCCGGACAGGGACCTGAAAAACTGTTTTTT. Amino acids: CATSDPGQGPEKLFF.